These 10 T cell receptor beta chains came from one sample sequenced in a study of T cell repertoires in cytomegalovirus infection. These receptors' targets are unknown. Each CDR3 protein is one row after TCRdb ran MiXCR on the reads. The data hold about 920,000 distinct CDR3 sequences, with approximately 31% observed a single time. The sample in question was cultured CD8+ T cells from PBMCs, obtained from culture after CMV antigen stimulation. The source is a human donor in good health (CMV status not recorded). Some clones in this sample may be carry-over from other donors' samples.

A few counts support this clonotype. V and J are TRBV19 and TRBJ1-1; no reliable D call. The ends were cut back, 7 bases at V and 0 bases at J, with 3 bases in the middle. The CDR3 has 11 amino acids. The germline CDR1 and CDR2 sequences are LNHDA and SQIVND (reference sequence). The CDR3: CASMVNTEAFF. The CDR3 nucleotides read TGTGCCAGTATGGTGAACACTGAAGCTTTCTTT. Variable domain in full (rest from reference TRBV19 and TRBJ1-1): DGGITQSPKYLFRKEGQNVTLSCEQNLNHDAMYWYRQDPGQGLRLIYYSQIVNDFQKGDIAEGYSVSREKKESFPLTVTSAQKNPTAFYLCASMVNTEAFFGQGTRLTVV.

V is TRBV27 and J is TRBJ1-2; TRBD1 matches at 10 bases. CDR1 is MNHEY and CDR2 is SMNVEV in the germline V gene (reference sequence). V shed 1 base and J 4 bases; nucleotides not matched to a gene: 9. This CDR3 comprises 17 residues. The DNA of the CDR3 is TGTGCCAGCAGTTTATATGGGGGACAGGGGCGATCCTATGGCTACACCTTC. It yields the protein CASSLYGGQGRSYGYTF.

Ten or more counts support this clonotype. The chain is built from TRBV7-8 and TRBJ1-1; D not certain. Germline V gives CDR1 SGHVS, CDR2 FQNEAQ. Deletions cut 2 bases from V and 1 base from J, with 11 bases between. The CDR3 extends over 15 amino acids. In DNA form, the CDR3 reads TGTGCCAGCAGCTTAATGCGGGGATCGAACACTGAAGCTTTCTTT. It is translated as CASSLMRGSNTEAFF. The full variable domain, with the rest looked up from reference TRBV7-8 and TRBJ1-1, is GAGVSQSPRYKVAKRGQDVALRCDPISGHVSLFWYQQALGQGPEFLTYFQNEAQLDKSGLPSDRFFAERPEGSVSTLKIQRTQQEDSAVYLCASSLMRGSNTEAFFGQGTRLTVV.

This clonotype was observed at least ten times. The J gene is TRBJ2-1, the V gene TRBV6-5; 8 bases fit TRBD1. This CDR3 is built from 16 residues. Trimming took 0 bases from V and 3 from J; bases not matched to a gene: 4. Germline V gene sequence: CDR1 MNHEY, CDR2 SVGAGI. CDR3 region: CASSYSEDRDYNEQFF. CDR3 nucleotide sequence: TGTGCCAGCAGTTACTCGGAGGACAGGGACTACAATGAGCAGTTCTTC.

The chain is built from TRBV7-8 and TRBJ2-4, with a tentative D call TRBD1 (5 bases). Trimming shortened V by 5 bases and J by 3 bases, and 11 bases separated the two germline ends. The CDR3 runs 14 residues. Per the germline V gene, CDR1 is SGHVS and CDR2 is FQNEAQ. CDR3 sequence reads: CASSPRVGKNIQYF. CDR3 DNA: TGTGCCAGCAGCCCCAGGGTTGGCAAAAACATTCAGTACTTC. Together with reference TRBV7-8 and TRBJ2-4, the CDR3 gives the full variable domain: GAGVSQSPRYKVAKRGQDVALRCDPISGHVSLFWYQQALGQGPEFLTYFQNEAQLDKSGLPSDRFFAERPEGSVSTLKIQRTQQEDSAVYLCASSPRVGKNIQYFGAGTRLSVL.

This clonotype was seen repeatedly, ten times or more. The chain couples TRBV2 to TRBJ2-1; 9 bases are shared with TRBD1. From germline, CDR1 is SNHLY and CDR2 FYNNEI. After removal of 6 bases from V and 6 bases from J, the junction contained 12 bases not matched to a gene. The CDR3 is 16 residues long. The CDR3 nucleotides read TGTGCCAGCAGCGATTTACAGGGGGCTGAGGTCAATGAGCAGTTCTTC. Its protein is CASSDLQGAEVNEQFF.

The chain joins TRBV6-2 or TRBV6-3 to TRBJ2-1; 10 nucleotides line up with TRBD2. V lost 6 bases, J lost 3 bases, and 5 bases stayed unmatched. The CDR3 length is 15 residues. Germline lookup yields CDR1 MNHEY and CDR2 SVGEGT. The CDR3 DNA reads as TGTGCCAGCAGCAATCTAGCGGGGGTCTACAATGAGCAGTTCTTC. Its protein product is CASSNLAGVYNEQFF.

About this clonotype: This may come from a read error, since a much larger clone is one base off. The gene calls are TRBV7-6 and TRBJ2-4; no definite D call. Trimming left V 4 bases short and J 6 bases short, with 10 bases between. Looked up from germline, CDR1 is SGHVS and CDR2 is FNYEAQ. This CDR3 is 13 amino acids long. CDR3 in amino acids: CASSSGYGNIQYF. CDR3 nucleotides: TGTGCCAGCAGCTCAGGTTACGGAAACATTCAGTACTTC.

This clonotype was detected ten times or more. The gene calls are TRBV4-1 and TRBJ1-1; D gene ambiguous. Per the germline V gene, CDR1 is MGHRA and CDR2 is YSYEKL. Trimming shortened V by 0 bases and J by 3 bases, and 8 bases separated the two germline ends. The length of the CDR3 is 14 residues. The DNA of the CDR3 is TGCGCCAGCAGCCAAGAAGACACCTACACTGAAGCTTTCTTT. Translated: CASSQEDTYTEAFF.

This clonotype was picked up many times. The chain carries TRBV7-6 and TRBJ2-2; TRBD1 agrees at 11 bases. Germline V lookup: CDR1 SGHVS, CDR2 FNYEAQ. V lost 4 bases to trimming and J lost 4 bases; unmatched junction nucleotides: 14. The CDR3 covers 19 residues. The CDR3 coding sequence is TGTGCCAGCAGCTCCCCGGGACAGGGGGAAATAAGGGGCACCGGGGAGCTGTTTTTT. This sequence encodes CASSSPGQGEIRGTGELFF.